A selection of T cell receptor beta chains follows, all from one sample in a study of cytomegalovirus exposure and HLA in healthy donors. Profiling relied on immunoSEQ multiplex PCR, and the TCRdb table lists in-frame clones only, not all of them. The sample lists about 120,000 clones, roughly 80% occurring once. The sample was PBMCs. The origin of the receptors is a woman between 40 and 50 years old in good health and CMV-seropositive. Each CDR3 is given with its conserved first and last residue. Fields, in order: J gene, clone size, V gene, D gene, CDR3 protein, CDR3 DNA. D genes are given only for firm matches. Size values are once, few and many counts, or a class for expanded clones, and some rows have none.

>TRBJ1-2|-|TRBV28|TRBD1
CASSPDRVGYTF
TGTGCCAGCAGCCCTGACAGGGTGGGCTACACCTTC
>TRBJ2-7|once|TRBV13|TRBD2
CASTKAGGGEQYF
TGTGCCAGCACCAAGGCGGGGGGTGGCGAGCAGTACTTC
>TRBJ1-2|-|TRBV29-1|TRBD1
CSVATGGLDYGYTF
TGCAGCGTAGCTACAGGGGGCTTGGACTATGGCTACACCTTC
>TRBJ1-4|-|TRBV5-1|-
CASSLVPGKGEKLFF
TGCGCCAGCAGCTTGGTCCCAGGGAAGGGTGAAAAACTGTTTTTT
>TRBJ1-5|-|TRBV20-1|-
CSATCEPQHF
TGCAGTGCTACCTGCGAGCCCCAGCATTTT
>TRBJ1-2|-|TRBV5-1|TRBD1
CASSLAGQGGGYTF
TGCGCCAGCAGCTTGGCCGGACAGGGAGGTGGCTACACCTTC
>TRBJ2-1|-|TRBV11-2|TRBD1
CASSSGGSSYNEQFF
TGTGCCAGCAGCTCAGGGGGTAGCTCCTACAATGAGCAGTTCTTC
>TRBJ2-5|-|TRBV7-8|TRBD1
CASSFSGQERQETQYF
TGTGCCAGCAGCTTTTCCGGACAGGAGCGACAAGAGACCCAGTACTTC
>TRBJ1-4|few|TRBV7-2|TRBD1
CASGWTGGAANEKLFF
TGTGCCAGCGGGTGGACAGGGGGCGCAGCTAATGAAAAACTGTTTTTT
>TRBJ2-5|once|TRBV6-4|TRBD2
CASSALGGTAQYF
TGTGCCAGCAGTGCCCTCGGGGGGACGGCCCAGTACTTC
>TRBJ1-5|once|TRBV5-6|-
CASSLMGANQPQHF
TGTGCCAGCAGCTTGATGGGGGCTAATCAGCCCCAGCATTTT
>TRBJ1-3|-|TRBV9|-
CASSVTQGLLGNTIYF
TGTGCCAGCAGCGTGACACAGGGTTTATTGGGAAACACCATATATTTT
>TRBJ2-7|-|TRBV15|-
CATSRDIDNYEQYF
TGTGCCACCAGCAGAGATATCGACAACTACGAGCAGTACTTC
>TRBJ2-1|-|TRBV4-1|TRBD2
CASSRGTSGLEQFF
TGCGCCAGCAGCCGAGGGACTAGTGGTCTTGAGCAGTTCTTC
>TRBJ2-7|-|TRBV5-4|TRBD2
CASRSSGIGEQYF
TGTGCCAGCAGATCTAGCGGGATTGGTGAGCAGTACTTC
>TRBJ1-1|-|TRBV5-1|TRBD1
CASSETGWGTEAFF
TGCGCCAGCAGCGAGACAGGGTGGGGGACTGAAGCTTTCTTT
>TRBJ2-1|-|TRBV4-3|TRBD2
CASSQEPPGTSGPYNEQFF
TGCGCCAGCAGCCAAGAGCCCCCCGGGACTAGCGGACCCTACAATGAGCAGTTCTTC
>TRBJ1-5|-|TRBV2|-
CASRGPGGTQPQHF
TGTGCCAGCAGGGGCCCCGGAGGGACTCAGCCCCAGCATTTT
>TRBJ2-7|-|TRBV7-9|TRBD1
CASRTGFDEQYF
TGTGCCAGCCGGACAGGGTTCGACGAGCAGTACTTC
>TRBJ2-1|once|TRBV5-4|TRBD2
CASSLLAGAYNEQFF
TGTGCCAGCAGCTTACTAGCGGGAGCCTACAATGAGCAGTTCTTC
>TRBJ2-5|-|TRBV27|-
CASSSILWETQYF
TGTGCCAGCAGTTCCATACTATGGGAGACCCAGTACTTC
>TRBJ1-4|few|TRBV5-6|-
CASSGAGLSEKLFF
TGTGCCAGCAGCGGAGCAGGGTTAAGTGAAAAACTGTTTTTT
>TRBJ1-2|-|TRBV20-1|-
CSVEGVDGYTF
TGCAGTGTAGAAGGGGTGGATGGCTACACCTTC
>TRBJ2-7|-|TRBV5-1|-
CASSRATGRGPYEQYF
TGCGCCAGCAGCAGAGCAACAGGGCGGGGGCCCTACGAGCAGTACTTC
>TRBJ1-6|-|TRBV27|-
CASSLDSSNSPLHF
TGTGCCAGCAGTTTAGACAGTAGTAATTCACCCCTCCACTTT
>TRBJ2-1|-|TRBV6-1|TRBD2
CASSPRTSAYNEQFF
TGTGCCAGCAGTCCGAGGACTAGCGCCTACAATGAGCAGTTCTTC
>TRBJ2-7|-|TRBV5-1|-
CASSPVATGEQYF
TGCGCCAGCAGCCCAGTCGCGACGGGCGAGCAGTACTTC
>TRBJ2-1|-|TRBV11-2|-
CASSPGANEQFF
TGTGCCAGCAGCCCGGGTGCGAATGAGCAGTTCTTC
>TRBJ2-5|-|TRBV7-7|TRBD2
CASSPSGGQETQYF
TGTGCTAGCAGCCCCTCGGGGGGGCAAGAGACCCAGTACTTC
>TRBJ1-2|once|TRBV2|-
CASSEFVASYGYTF
TGTGCCAGCAGTGAATTCGTCGCGTCCTATGGCTACACCTTC
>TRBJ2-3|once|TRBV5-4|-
CASSPRLGAQGRDTQYF
TGTGCCAGCAGCCCACGTCTTGGGGCCCAGGGGAGAGATACGCAGTATTTT
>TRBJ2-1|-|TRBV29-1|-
CSVVRQANEQFF
TGCAGCGTTGTCAGGCAAGCCAATGAGCAGTTCTTC
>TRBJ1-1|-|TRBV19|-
CASRRGLGTGAFF
TGTGCCAGTAGAAGGGGTTTGGGAACTGGAGCTTTCTTT
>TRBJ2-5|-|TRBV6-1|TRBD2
CASSVGTSAETQYF
TGTGCCAGCAGTGTAGGGACTAGTGCGGAGACCCAGTACTTC
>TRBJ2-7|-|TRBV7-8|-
CASSWARVGYEQYF
TGTGCCAGCAGCTGGGCCAGGGTAGGGTACGAGCAGTACTTC
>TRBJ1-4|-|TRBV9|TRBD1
CASNRGSGEKLFF
TGTGCCAGTAACAGGGGATCGGGCGAAAAACTGTTTTTT